One sample yielded the 30 T cell receptor beta chains listed below, sequenced in a study of CD8+ T cells in alopecia areata. The treatment denotes: oral pan-JAK inhibitor, 5-10 mg twice daily. RNA extraction and reverse transcription yielded cDNA as sequencing template. Here immunoSEQ multiplex PCR was the method, and the copy in TCRdb shows in-frame clones only, minus some. The sample lists 200,000 to 250,000 clones, around 65% occurring once. The sequenced sample was CD4+ T cells sorted from blood, obtained between weeks 43 and 45, from a patient treated with tofacitinib. The receptors shown here come from a human donor with alopecia areata.

This clone was counted at least ten times. This chain joins TRBV28 and TRBJ2-3; 9 bases are a match to TRBD2. V was clipped by 3 bases and J by 6 bases; unmatched bases: 7. CDR1 MDHEN and CDR2 SYDVKM come from the germline V gene. This CDR3 comprises 15 residues. The CDR3 protein is CASSFAGGIKDTQYF. The CDR3 DNA reads as TGTGCCAGCAGTTTCGCGGGGGGGATTAAGGATACGCAGTATTTT. Using reference TRBV28 and TRBJ2-3 for the parts outside the CDR3, the full variable domain is DVKVTQSSRYLVKRTGEKVFLECVQDMDHENMFWYRQDPGLGLRLIYFSYDVKMKEKGDIPEGYSVSREKKERFSLILESASTNQTSMYLCASSFAGGIKDTQYFGPGTRLTVL.

This clone was seen just once. The V and J genes are TRBV30 and TRBJ2-7; TRBD1 matches at 9 bases. V lost 0 bases and J lost 3; bases outside the gene matches: 9. Germline V gene sequence: CDR1 GTSNPN, CDR2 SVGIG (reference sequence). The CDR3 has 16 residues. The CDR3 nucleotides read TGTGCCTGGAGTGTAAAGTCGGGACAGGGATTCTACGAGCAGTACTTC. This translates into CAWSVKSGQGFYEQYF.

The chain employs TRBV29-1 and TRBJ2-6; D may correspond to TRBD1 or TRBD2 (5 bases each). Trimming cost V 5 bases and J 0 bases, with 14 bases left between them. The length of the CDR3 is 16 residues. In germline, CDR1 is SQVTM, CDR2 ANQGSEA. Written as DNA, the CDR3 is TGCAGCGTTTCCGGGACGCACCACTCTGGGGCCAACGTCCTGACTTTC. Its protein is CSVSGTHHSGANVLTF.

V is TRBV5-4 and J is TRBJ1-2; TRBD1 is a possible D gene (5 bases). Germline loops: CDR1 SGHNT, CDR2 YYREEE (reference sequence). The V end lost 0 bases, the J end lost 3 bases, and 9 bases lay between the germline ends. CDR3 length equals 14 residues. The CDR3 bases are TGTGCCAGCAGCTTGGCCCGGGGGGACTATGGCTACACCTTC. Encoded protein: CASSLARGDYGYTF. Full variable domain (rest looked up from reference TRBV5-4 and TRBJ1-2): ETGVTQSPTHLIKTRGQQVTLRCSSQSGHNTVSWYQQALGQGPQFIFQYYREEENGRGNFPPRFSGLQFPNYSSELNVNALELDDSALYLCASSLARGDYGYTFGSGTRLTVV.

The V call is TRBV4-3, the J call TRBJ2-2; D is possibly TRBD2 (5 bases). Trimming stripped 3 bases from V and 7 bases from J, with 9 bases between. Per germline, CDR1 LGHNA and CDR2 YSLEER. The CDR3 is 13 residues long. CDR3 residues: CASSQGEFGELFF. Here the CDR3 DNA reads TGCGCCAGCAGCCAGGGAGAATTCGGGGAGCTGTTTTTT.

The chain links TRBV7-3 to TRBJ2-7, with TRBD1 identical over 9 bases. This CDR3 contains 15 residues. Trimming cost V 3 bases and J 1 base; bases outside gene matches: 4. Germline V CDR1 and CDR2: SGHTA, FQGTGA. The CDR3 loop reads CASSFPGQGSYEQYF. The CDR3 region has the DNA TGTGCCAGCAGCTTCCCGGGACAGGGTTCCTACGAGCAGTACTTC.

The rearrangement uses TRBV10-2 and TRBJ2-7; D ambiguous. The CDR3 is made up of 11 amino acids. The V and J ends lost 2 bases and 8 bases respectively, with 7 bases between them. Germline V gene sequence: CDR1 WSHSY, CDR2 SAAADI. This chain's CDR3 is CASSEGIQQYF. The CDR3 DNA sequence: TGCGCCAGCAGTGAGGGTATCCAGCAGTACTTC.

This clone was picked up a small number of times. The chain is built from TRBV5-6 and TRBJ2-3, with D uncertain. The germline V gene has CDR1 SGHDT and CDR2 YYEEEE. Trimming shortened V by 0 bases and J by 5 bases, and 1 base separated the two germline ends. CDR3 length: 11 residues. Here the CDR3 DNA reads TGTGCCAGCAGCTTGGAAGATACGCAGTATTTT. Translation: CASSLEDTQYF.

The chain links TRBV7-6 to TRBJ1-1; D is perhaps TRBD1 (5 bases). This CDR3 spans 14 amino acids. Germline values: CDR1 SGHVS, CDR2 FNYEAQ. V lost 4 bases and J lost 11, with 20 bases in between. The CDR3 loop reads CASSSTLGSRDAFF. In DNA form, the CDR3 reads TGTGCCAGCAGCTCAACCTTGGGTTCCCGGGACGCTTTCTTT.

This clone was seen a few times. This chain links TRBV19 with TRBJ1-6; D perhaps matches TRBD1 (5 bases). V lost 5 bases and J 7 bases, leaving 12 bases between the germline ends. The CDR3 runs to 14 residues. Germline V gene sequence: CDR1 LNHDA, CDR2 SQIVND (reference sequence). This CDR3 reads CASSARRQNSPLHF. CDR3 bases: TGTGCCAGTAGTGCCAGACGACAGAATTCACCCCTCCACTTT.

The genes are TRBV7-9 and TRBJ1-2, with 7 nucleotides matching TRBD1. The CDR3 sequence is 14 residues long. The germline gives CDR1 SEHNR, CDR2 FQNEAQ (reference sequence). With 6 bases clipped from V and 12 bases from J, the junction kept 16 bases outside the gene matches. CDR3 bases: TGTGCCAGCAGGTACCCCGGGCAGGGGGTTAGACACACCTTC. This codes for CASRYPGQGVRHTF.

Notes on this clone: The sample holds other DNA sequences that translate to the same CDR3. The rearrangement joins TRBV7-2 to TRBJ2-7; D remains unclear. The CDR3 is 11 residues long. V shed 5 bases and J shed 1 base, with 3 bases lying between them. Germline CDR1 reads SGHTA; CDR2 reads FQGNSA. In DNA, the CDR3 is TGTGCCAGCAGCCCGTCCTACGAGCAGTACTTC. The encoded protein is CASSPSYEQYF.

The chain combines TRBV30 with TRBJ1-5; possibly TRBD1 for D (6 bases). Looked up from germline, CDR1 is GTSNPN and CDR2 is SVGIG (reference sequence). The CDR3 has 15 residues. Trimming removed 1 base from V and 4 bases from J, with 14 bases in between. CDR3: CAWSESGAYNQPQHF. DNA of the CDR3: TGTGCCTGGAGTGAGTCAGGGGCTTATAATCAGCCCCAGCATTTT.

V is TRBV30 and J is TRBJ1-6; tentatively, D is TRBD1 (5 bases). The V end lost 4 bases, the J end lost 0 bases, and 10 bases lay between the germline ends. Germline V gene sequence: CDR1 GTSNPN, CDR2 SVGIG (reference sequence). The CDR3 runs 15 residues. The CDR3 coding sequence is TGTGCCTGGACTTCAGGGAGCTCCTATAATTCACCCCTCCACTTT. It yields the protein CAWTSGSSYNSPLHF.

V usage is TRBV7-2 and J usage is TRBJ2-7; 9 positions match TRBD1. The V segment lost 3 bases and the J segment 1 base; nucleotides outside the gene matches: 1. CDR3 size: 14 residues. CDR1 is SGHTA and CDR2 is FQGNSA in the germline V gene. CDR3 nucleotide sequence: TGTGCCAGCAGCTTCGACAGGGGGTCCTACGAGCAGTACTTC. Translated: CASSFDRGSYEQYF.

This clone has a handful of counts. The rearrangement joins TRBV29-1 to TRBJ1-2; D is possibly TRBD1 (5 bases). Germline-derived CDR1 and CDR2 are SQVTM and ANQGSEA. The ends were cut back, 4 bases at V and 5 bases at J, with 17 bases in the middle. The CDR3 has 14 amino acids. CDR3 sequence reads: CSVAQYQGNYGYTF. Written as DNA, the CDR3 is TGCAGCGTTGCCCAGTACCAGGGAAATTATGGCTACACCTTC.

J is TRBJ1-2 and V is TRBV29-1; possible D gene TRBD1, 6 bases. Trimming removed 2 bases at V and 4 bases at J, with 11 bases between. The length of the CDR3 is 13 residues. In germline, CDR1 is SQVTM, CDR2 ANQGSEA. Here the CDR3 DNA reads TGCAGCGTTGAAAGGGACAAGATCTATGGCTACACCTTC. Protein sequence: CSVERDKIYGYTF.

The table lists this clone with a few counts. The chain carries TRBV4-3 and TRBJ2-2; 7 nucleotides match TRBD1. In germline, CDR1 is LGHNA, CDR2 YSLEER. With V trimmed by 6 bases and J by 1 base, 5 bases remained unmatched. This CDR3 contains 15 residues. This CDR3 reads CASRRDRRNTGELFF. The CDR3 region has the DNA TGCGCCAGCAGAAGGGACAGACGGAACACCGGGGAGCTGTTTTTT.

The genes are TRBV29-1 and TRBJ1-1; D call uncertain. The CDR3 has 14 residues. CDR1 and CDR2 from the germline V gene are SQVTM and ANQGSEA. V dropped 4 bases and J dropped 2 bases, with 14 bases sitting between them. CDR3 region: CSVAGLSRNTEAFF. The CDR3 nucleotides read TGCAGCGTTGCCGGGCTGTCCAGAAACACTGAAGCTTTCTTT.

This sequence joins TRBV6-1 and TRBJ2-2; the D is unclear. The germline V gene encodes CDR1 MNHNS and CDR2 SASEGT. Trimming took off 2 bases at V and 0 bases at J, with 7 bases between the two ends. The length of the CDR3 is 15 residues. CDR3 protein: CASSETMTNTGELFF. The CDR3 region has the DNA TGTGCCAGCAGTGAAACGATGACGAACACCGGGGAGCTGTTTTTT.

The J gene is TRBJ2-2, the V gene TRBV4-1; a possible D gene is TRBD2 (5 bases). Germline V gene data show CDR1 as MGHRA and CDR2 as YSYEKL. Trimming pared 0 bases from V and 0 bases from J, leaving 11 bases between. The CDR3 extends over 17 amino acids. In DNA, the CDR3 is TGCGCCAGCAGCCAAGATAAGAGGGCCGCGAACACCGGGGAGCTGTTTTTT. It yields the protein CASSQDKRAANTGELFF.

This rearrangement joins TRBV5-1 to TRBJ1-1; D is ambiguous. Germline V lookup: CDR1 SGHRS, CDR2 YFSETQ. The CDR3 length is 14 residues. The germline V and J ends were trimmed by 0 bases and 7 bases, with 13 bases remaining between them. CDR3 sequence (DNA): TGCGCCAGCAGCTTGGGAGTAAACGGCGGTGAAGCTTTCTTT. It codes for CASSLGVNGGEAFF.

CDR3 in DNA: TGTGCCAGCAATTTGGGGACAGCGCTGTCTCACGAGCAGTACTTC. Protein sequence: CASNLGTALSHEQYF. The rearrangement joins TRBV2 to TRBJ2-7; 7 nucleotides agree with TRBD1. This CDR3 is 15 amino acids long. The V and J ends lost 7 bases and 5 bases, in that order; junction bases with no gene match: 14. The germline CDR1 and CDR2 sequences are SNHLY and FYNNEI.

The chain couples TRBV7-2 to TRBJ1-6; D is possibly TRBD1 (6 bases). CDR3 size: 15 residues. CDR1 is SGHTA and CDR2 is FQGNSA in the germline V gene. V gave up 5 bases and J gave up 5 bases, with 13 bases separating them. CDR3 protein: CASSPGVGDNSPLHF. In nucleotides, the CDR3 is TGTGCCAGCAGCCCAGGGGTCGGGGATAATTCACCCCTCCACTTT.

This clone has a handful of counts. The chain joins TRBV25-1 to TRBJ1-2; no clear D gene. The CDR3 contains 14 residues. The germline CDR1 and CDR2 sequences are MGHDK and SYGVNS. The V gene lost 3 bases and the J gene lost 6 bases, with 14 bases spanning the gap. The chain's CDR3 is CASSETRRSHGYTF. The CDR3 nucleotides are TGTGCCAGCAGTGAGACTCGGAGAAGTCATGGCTACACCTTC.

CDR3 loop: CASSPNTGSTDTQYF. The CDR3 nucleotides are TGCGCCAGCAGTCCAAATACAGGGAGCACAGATACGCAGTATTTT. This chain uses TRBV10-1 with TRBJ2-3, with D tentatively TRBD1 (6 bases). The CDR3 has 15 residues. CDR1 is WNHNN, CDR2 SYGVQD, per germline (reference sequence). V lost 5 bases to trimming and J lost 0 bases, with 12 bases between them.

Remarks on this clone: Other DNA sequences from this sample encode an identical CDR3 as well. The gene calls are TRBV28 and TRBJ1-5; D possibly corresponds to TRBD1 (6 bases). V was shortened by 6 bases and J by 6 bases, with 12 bases between the two germline ends. The germline CDR1 and CDR2 sequences are MDHEN and SYDVKM. The CDR3 is 13 residues long. CDR3 bases: TGTGCCAGCAGCCTAGGGGGTTCTCAGCCCCAGCATTTT. This sequence encodes CASSLGGSQPQHF.

Regarding this clone: The sample holds other DNA sequences that translate to the same CDR3. The chain couples TRBV9 to TRBJ1-1; D is unresolved. V was pared by 2 bases and J by 2 bases, with 7 bases between. The CDR3 consists of 13 residues. CDR1 and CDR2 (germline): SGDLS, YYNGEE. Here the CDR3 DNA reads TGTGCCAGCAGCGTTGAGGGTAACACTGAAGCTTTCTTT. Translation gives CASSVEGNTEAFF.

The CDR3 nucleotides are TGCGCCAGCAGCTTGGGAGAAAACACCGGGGAGCTGTTTTTT. Its translation is CASSLGENTGELFF. This sequence joins TRBV5-1 and TRBJ2-2; D gene ambiguous. V lost 0 bases to trimming and J lost 2 bases, with 5 bases between them. The CDR3 consists of 14 residues. The germline V gene has CDR1 SGHRS and CDR2 YFSETQ. The full variable domain, its missing parts supplied by reference TRBV5-1 and TRBJ2-2, is KAGVTQTPRYLIKTRGQQVTLSCSPISGHRSVSWYQQTPGQGLQFLFEYFSETQRNKGNFPGRFSGRQFSNSRSEMNVSTLELGDSALYLCASSLGENTGELFFGEGSRLTVL.

This clone was picked up one time. This chain uses TRBV27 with TRBJ1-5, with 12 bases fitting TRBD1. V lost 8 bases, J lost 7 bases, and 6 bases stayed unmatched. The germline V gene encodes CDR1 MNHEY and CDR2 SMNVEV (reference sequence). The CDR3 has 14 residues. The CDR3 sequence is CASRSGTGGQPQHF. The CDR3 bases are TGTGCCAGCCGCTCCGGGACAGGGGGCCAGCCCCAGCATTTT.